This T cell receptor beta chain was sequenced for a study of blood T cell repertoires in COVID-19. In this sample, this clone turned up a few times. Trimming pared 2 bases from V and 5 bases from J, leaving 12 bases between. The CDR3 has 14 amino acids. Germline V gene data show CDR1 as LNHDA and CDR2 as SQIVND (reference sequence). Method: immunoSEQ multiplex PCR; TCRdb's copy keeps in-frame clones and lacks some. The sample contains 150,000 or so clones, around 84% of which appear only once. Sample: peripheral blood. The rearrangement joins TRBV19 to TRBJ2-5; the D gene is possibly TRBD1 (5 bases). The sequence came from a woman aged 80 or over with acute or convalescent COVID-19. DNA for the CDR3: TGTGCCAGTAGTATAATTGGTAGGGGCGAGACCCAGTACTTC. Translating it yields CASSIIGRGETQYF.